The entry below describes one TCR beta chain. Antigen specificity is unknown. These data come from a study of Ad26.COV2.S vaccination and SARS-CoV-2 variants. Findings and caveats of the study: People who got the vaccine or the placebo had similar non-spike TCR breadth.

Produced via immunoSEQ multiplex PCR; TCRdb's table is partial and in-frame only. The table lists around 350,000 clones, about 91% of them singletons, with around 4.2% in the top ten. V was pared by 2 bases and J by 3 bases, with 13 bases of the junction left unmatched. Germline lookup yields CDR1 KGHDR and CDR2 SFDVKD. The CDR3 sequence is 19 residues long. This clonotype was obtained from a human donor who had recovered from COVID-19. The chain uses TRBV24-1 and TRBJ1-4; TRBD1 agrees at 8 bases. Sample: peripheral blood, taken after recovery from COVID-19. The CDR3 DNA sequence: TGTGCCACCAGTGATTCTCCAGACAGGGGATATTCGGCTAATGAAAAACTGTTTTTT. Its translation is CATSDSPDRGYSANEKLFF.